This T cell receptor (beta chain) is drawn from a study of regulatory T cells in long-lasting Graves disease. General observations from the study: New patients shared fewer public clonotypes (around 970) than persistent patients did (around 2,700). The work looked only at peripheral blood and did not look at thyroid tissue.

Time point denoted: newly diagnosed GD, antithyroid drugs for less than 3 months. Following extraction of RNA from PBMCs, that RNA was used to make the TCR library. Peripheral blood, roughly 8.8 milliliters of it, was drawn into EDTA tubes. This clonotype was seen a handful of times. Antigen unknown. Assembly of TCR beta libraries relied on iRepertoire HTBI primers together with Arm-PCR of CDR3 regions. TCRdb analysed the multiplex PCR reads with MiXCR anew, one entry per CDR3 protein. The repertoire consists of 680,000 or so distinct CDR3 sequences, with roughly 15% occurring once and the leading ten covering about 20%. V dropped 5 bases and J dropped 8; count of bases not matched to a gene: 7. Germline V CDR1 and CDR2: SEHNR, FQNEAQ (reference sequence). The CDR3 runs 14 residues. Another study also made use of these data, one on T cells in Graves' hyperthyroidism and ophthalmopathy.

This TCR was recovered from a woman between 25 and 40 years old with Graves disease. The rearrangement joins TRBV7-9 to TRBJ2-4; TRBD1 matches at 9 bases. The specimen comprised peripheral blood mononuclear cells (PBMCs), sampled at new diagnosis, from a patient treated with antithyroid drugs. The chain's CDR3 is CASSPGQGMDIQYF. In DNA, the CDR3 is TGTGCCAGCAGCCCAGGACAGGGGATGGACATTCAGTACTTC.